This entry lists 24 T cell receptor beta chains sequenced from one sample in a study of cytomegalovirus exposure and HLA in healthy donors. PCR employed 60 Vbeta and 13 Jbeta primers. Assay used: immunoSEQ multiplex PCR; TCRdb lists only in-frame clones, some missing. Of 150,000 to 200,000 clones listed, roughly 76% are singletons. Input material: PBMCs. Every receptor here comes from a woman under 30 in good health and CMV-seropositive.

The chain has TRBV11-2 and TRBJ2-1; D unresolved. Deletions cut 3 bases from V and 11 bases from J, with 17 bases between. Germline assignment: CDR1 SGHAT and CDR2 FQNNGV. The CDR3 totals 14 residues. The CDR3 DNA reads as TGTGCCAGCAGCTTCAACACTCCAGGTCCGAAGCAGTTCTTC. Its protein is CASSFNTPGPKQFF. The complete variable domain, with remaining parts taken from reference TRBV11-2 and TRBJ2-1, reads EAGVAQSPRYKIIEKRQSVAFWCNPISGHATLYWYQQILGQGPKLLIQFQNNGVVDDSQLPKDRFSAERLKGVDSTLKIQPAKLEDSAVYLCASSFNTPGPKQFFGPGTRLTVL.

CDR3 sequence reads: CASSNEGGRGDTDTQYF. CDR3 in DNA: TGTGCCAGCAGCAACGAGGGGGGGCGGGGGGACACAGATACGCAGTATTTT. The rearrangement joins TRBV7-9 to TRBJ2-3; 8 bases fit TRBD2. The germline CDR1 and CDR2 sequences are SEHNR and FQNEAQ (reference sequence). This CDR3 region has 17 residues. With 5 bases clipped from V and 2 bases from J, the junction kept 12 bases outside the gene matches. Together with reference TRBV7-9 and TRBJ2-3, the CDR3 gives the full variable domain: DTGVSQNPRHKITKRGQNVTFRCDPISEHNRLYWYRQTLGQGPEFLTYFQNEAQLEKSRLLSDRFSAERPKGSFSTLEIQRTEQGDSAMYLCASSNEGGRGDTDTQYFGPGTRLTVL.

This rearrangement joins TRBV27 to TRBJ1-1; 7 bases line up with TRBD1. V shed 6 bases and J 0 bases; nucleotides not matched to a gene: 4. This CDR3 has 14 residues. Germline assignment: CDR1 MNHEY and CDR2 SMNVEV (reference sequence). This CDR3 reads CASSPQGLNTEAFF. CDR3 bases: TGTGCCAGCAGCCCACAGGGGCTGAACACTGAAGCTTTCTTT.

The chain links TRBV11-2 to TRBJ2-7, with TRBD1 identical over 7 bases. The germline CDR1 and CDR2 sequences are SGHAT and FQNNGV. The CDR3 has 15 residues. V trimming: 5 bases; J trimming: 4 bases; junction bases outside the gene matches: 11. CDR3 DNA: TGTGCCAGCAGCGTGGAAACAGGGGCTGGTTACGAGCAGTACTTC. Translating it yields CASSVETGAGYEQYF.

The chain employs TRBV11-1 and TRBJ2-1; D uncertain. Trimming pared 6 bases from V and 4 bases from J, leaving 7 bases between. CDR3 length: 12 residues. Germline V CDR1 and CDR2: SGHAT, FQDESV (reference sequence). For the CDR3, the DNA is TGTGCCAGCAGTTCCAGGTACAATGAGCAGTTCTTC. Translating gives CASSSRYNEQFF.

The chain uses TRBV7-9 and TRBJ2-2, with 8 bases identical to TRBD2. Germline V gene data show CDR1 as SEHNR and CDR2 as FQNEAQ (reference sequence). The CDR3 extends over 16 amino acids. The junction had 1 base not matched to a gene; V was cut back by 0 bases and J by 1 base. This chain's CDR3 is CASSLAAGGNTGELFF. CDR3 nucleotides: TGTGCCAGCAGCTTAGCGGCGGGGGGGAACACCGGGGAGCTGTTTTTT.

This clone was seen only a few times. The V and J genes are TRBV6-5 and TRBJ2-5; D is perhaps TRBD2 (5 bases). Germline V CDR1 and CDR2: MNHEY, SVGAGI. Trimming left V 5 bases short and J 1 base short, with 11 bases between. CDR3 length: 14 residues. The CDR3 reads CASSRREPQETQYF. The CDR3 DNA follows: TGTGCCAGCAGTCGAAGGGAGCCCCAAGAGACCCAGTACTTC.

V and J are TRBV6-4 and TRBJ2-1; D may be TRBD1 (6 bases). With 6 bases removed from V and 5 bases from J, the gap between germline ends came to 17 bases. This CDR3 has 15 amino acids. Looked up from germline, CDR1 is MRHNA and CDR2 is SNTAGT. For the CDR3, the DNA is TGTGCCAGCAGCCCGACGACAGGCGAACACAATGAGCAGTTCTTC. Its translation is CASSPTTGEHNEQFF.

The chain is built from TRBV11-3 and TRBJ2-5, with a possible D match to TRBD2 (6 bases). With 5 bases removed from V and 5 bases from J, the gap between germline ends came to 9 bases. This CDR3 spans 12 amino acids. In germline, CDR1 is SGHNT, CDR2 YENEEA. The CDR3 reads CASSLGRETQYF. The CDR3 bases are TGTGCCAGCAGCCTTGGGAGGGAGACCCAGTACTTC.

The chain is built from TRBV10-3 and TRBJ2-7, with 8 nucleotides matching TRBD1. CDR3 length: 14 residues. V shed 4 bases and J 0 bases; nucleotides not matched to a gene: 2. CDR1 is ENHRY and CDR2 is SYGVKD in the germline V gene. In DNA form, the CDR3 reads TGTGCCATCAGTGTAACAGGGGGCTCCTACGAGCAGTACTTC. Translating it yields CAISVTGGSYEQYF.

V usage is TRBV25-1 and J usage is TRBJ1-2; D is undetermined. The germline V and J ends were trimmed by 0 bases and 6 bases, with 11 bases remaining between them. The CDR3 length is 14 residues. CDR1 and CDR2 (germline): MGHDK, SYGVNS. CDR3 sequence reads: CASSEYYGGNGYTF. CDR3 in DNA: TGTGCCAGCAGTGAATATTATGGAGGGAATGGCTACACCTTC.

The V call is TRBV30, the J call TRBJ1-5; D is perhaps TRBD1 (6 bases). This CDR3 has 13 amino acids. Germline V gives CDR1 GTSNPN, CDR2 SVGIG (reference sequence). The ends were cut back, 0 bases at V and 4 bases at J, with 7 bases in the middle. In DNA, the CDR3 is TGTGCCTGGAGTGTAGACAGGAATCAGCCCCAGCATTTT. It specifies CAWSVDRNQPQHF.

This clone was picked up one time. The chain employs TRBV5-1 and TRBJ2-7; 8 bases align to TRBD1. V lost 7 bases and J lost 3; bases outside the gene matches: 3. CDR3 length: 12 residues. Per germline, CDR1 SGHRS and CDR2 YFSETQ. CDR3 sequence: CASQGQGYEQYF. Here the CDR3 DNA reads TGCGCCAGCCAAGGACAGGGCTACGAGCAGTACTTC. Drawing the rest from reference TRBV5-1 and TRBJ2-7, the complete variable domain is KAGVTQTPRYLIKTRGQQVTLSCSPISGHRSVSWYQQTPGQGLQFLFEYFSETQRNKGNFPGRFSGRQFSNSRSEMNVSTLELGDSALYLCASQGQGYEQYFGPGTRLTVT.

This chain uses TRBV28 with TRBJ2-1, with 10 bases lining up with TRBD2. The trim removed 6 bases at V and 7 bases at J, leaving 9 bases unmatched. Germline assignment: CDR1 MDHEN and CDR2 SYDVKM. The CDR3 covers 15 residues. The CDR3 is CASSLWTSGLNEQFF. The CDR3 DNA follows: TGTGCCAGCAGCCTATGGACTAGCGGATTGAATGAGCAGTTCTTC. Looking up the rest from reference TRBV28 and TRBJ2-1 gives the full variable domain: DVKVTQSSRYLVKRTGEKVFLECVQDMDHENMFWYRQDPGLGLRLIYFSYDVKMKEKGDIPEGYSVSREKKERFSLILESASTNQTSMYLCASSLWTSGLNEQFFGPGTRLTVL.

This chain connects TRBV4-1 to TRBJ2-5; no clear D gene. V dropped 0 bases and J dropped 2 bases, with 7 bases sitting between them. Germline V CDR1 and CDR2: MGHRA, YSYEKL. The CDR3 runs to 14 residues. The CDR3 nucleotides are TGCGCCAGCAGCCAAGATCCCCGTCAAGAGACCCAGTACTTC. It encodes CASSQDPRQETQYF.

The chain recombines TRBV25-1 with TRBJ1-1, with a weak D call TRBD1 (5 bases). Germline CDR1 MGHDK, CDR2 SYGVNS. V was shortened by 2 bases and J by 6 bases, with 13 bases between the two germline ends. The CDR3 loop spans 14 amino acids. CDR3 DNA sequence: TGTGCCAGCAGTGAAGAGAACAGGAGTCCTGAAGCTTTCTTT. Amino acid sequence: CASSEENRSPEAFF.

The chain recombines TRBV5-5 with TRBJ2-3; D call uncertain. The ends were cut back, 2 bases at V and 1 base at J, with 11 bases in the middle. Germline CDR1 reads SGHKS; CDR2 reads YYEKEE (reference sequence). The CDR3 spans 15 residues. The CDR3 DNA sequence: TGTGCCAGCAGCTTCACGGGTGACGGCACAGATACGCAGTATTTT. Amino acids: CASSFTGDGTDTQYF.

The chain joins TRBV4-1 to TRBJ1-1; 8 positions match TRBD1. The CDR3 length is 14 residues. After removal of 4 bases from V and 0 bases from J, the junction contained 1 base not matched to a gene. CDR1 is MGHRA and CDR2 is YSYEKL in the germline V gene. The CDR3 sequence is CASSLQGVNTEAFF. CDR3 sequence (DNA): TGCGCCAGCAGCCTACAGGGGGTGAACACTGAAGCTTTCTTT.

The rearrangement uses TRBV28 and TRBJ2-7; D might be TRBD1 (5 bases). This CDR3 is 13 amino acids long. Germline V lookup: CDR1 MDHEN, CDR2 SYDVKM. Trimming pared 9 bases from V and 2 bases from J, leaving 14 bases between. The CDR3 DNA is TGTGCCAGTCGCGCTACAGGACCCTACGAGCAGTACTTC. It encodes CASRATGPYEQYF.

The chain joins TRBV18 to TRBJ1-4; 8 bases line up with TRBD1. V lost 5 bases to trimming and J lost 8 bases; unmatched junction nucleotides: 7. The CDR3 extends over 14 amino acids. Germline CDR1 KGHSH, CDR2 LQKENI. The CDR3 spells CASSSDRVWEKLFF. As DNA, the CDR3 is TGTGCCAGCTCATCGGACAGGGTCTGGGAAAAACTGTTTTTT.

J is TRBJ1-5 and V is TRBV18; the match to TRBD1 covers 10 bases. The trim removed 2 bases at V and 4 bases at J, leaving 5 bases unmatched. Per germline, CDR1 KGHSH and CDR2 LQKENI. The CDR3 totals 16 residues. The CDR3: CASSPSRDRGNQPQHF. CDR3 in DNA: TGTGCCAGCTCACCAAGCCGGGACAGGGGTAATCAGCCCCAGCATTTT.

The chain employs TRBV13 and TRBJ1-4; 7 nucleotides agree with TRBD1. V shed 6 bases and J 5 bases; nucleotides not matched to a gene: 15. The CDR3 has 17 residues. CDR1 and CDR2 from the germline V gene are PRHDT and FYEKMQ (reference sequence). Here the CDR3 reads CASSSRTGAMYNEKLFF. CDR3 nucleotides: TGTGCCAGCAGTTCAAGGACAGGCGCGATGTACAATGAAAAACTGTTTTTT.

CDR3 protein: CSVSVAQETQYF. The CDR3 DNA is TGCAGCGTCTCCGTGGCCCAAGAGACCCAGTACTTC. V and J are TRBV29-1 and TRBJ2-5; D is uncertain. This CDR3 is 12 amino acids long. V lost 6 bases and J 1 base, leaving 9 bases between the germline ends. Germline V gene data show CDR1 as SQVTM and CDR2 as ANQGSEA.

The sample holds a few counts of this clone. V usage is TRBV11-2 and J usage is TRBJ1-2; TRBD1 might be the D (5 bases). Trimming took 4 bases from V and 7 from J, leaving 28 bases between them. The CDR3 length is 18 residues. The V gene's germline CDR1 is SGHAT and CDR2 FQNNGV. CDR3 in amino acids: CASSSPGYSVKGDGGYTF. CDR3 coding DNA: TGTGCCAGCAGCTCTCCAGGGTATTCTGTCAAGGGTGATGGTGGCTACACCTTC.